A single sample gave rise to the 16 T cell receptor beta chains below, sequenced in a study of OX40 agonist ivuxolimab in advanced cancers. Profiling relied on immunoSEQ multiplex PCR, and the TCRdb table lists in-frame clones only, not all of them. Of about 86,000 clones detected, more than 80% appear once; the ten largest clones hold roughly 9.3%. The sample here was CD4+ or CD8+ T cells sorted from blood, taken in a trial of the OX40 agonist ivuxolimab. The receptors derive from an adult with an advanced solid tumor such as melanoma, head and neck, liver or kidney cancer.

The rearrangement joins TRBV11-1 to TRBJ2-7; the D gene could be TRBD1 or TRBD2 (5 bases each). CDR1 is SGHAT, CDR2 FQDESV, per germline (reference sequence). The CDR3 sequence is 15 residues long. V was shortened by 5 bases and J by 2 bases, with 16 bases between the two germline ends. The CDR3 sequence: CASSLQEVRAYEQYF. The CDR3 region has the DNA TGTGCCAGCAGCCTACAGGAAGTGAGGGCCTACGAGCAGTACTTC.

This clone ranks as large. The chain carries TRBV7-9 and TRBJ1-1; no definite D call. CDR1 is SEHNR, CDR2 FQNEAQ, per germline (reference sequence). V was pared by 7 bases and J by 1 base, with 16 bases between. The CDR3 loop spans 15 amino acids. The CDR3 DNA sequence: TGTGCCAGCACATACGTAGGATTGGCGAACACTGAAGCTTTCTTT. Encoded protein: CASTYVGLANTEAFF. Filled out from reference TRBV7-9 and TRBJ1-1, the complete variable domain reads DTGVSQNPRHKITKRGQNVTFRCDPISEHNRLYWYRQTLGQGPEFLTYFQNEAQLEKSRLLSDRFSAERPKGSFSTLEIQRTEQGDSAMYLCASTYVGLANTEAFFGQGTRLTVV.

The chain is built from TRBV7-8 and TRBJ2-5; possibly TRBD1 for D (6 bases). The tail of the sequence fits TRBJ2-7 better, so the J call may be wrong. The CDR3 has 15 residues. Germline assignment: CDR1 SGHVS and CDR2 FQNEAQ. CDR3 coding DNA: TGTGCCAGCAGCTTAGCACAGGGAATTTCCTACGAGCAGTACTTC. Its protein product is CASSLAQGISYEQYF.

The rearrangement uses TRBV4-1 and TRBJ2-1; tentative D call: TRBD1 (6 bases). Germline-derived CDR1 and CDR2 are MGHRA and YSYEKL. The CDR3 length is 18 residues. Trimming left V 5 bases short and J 0 bases short, with 20 bases between. The CDR3 sequence is CASSARTTGSGSYNEQFF. For the CDR3, the DNA is TGCGCCAGCAGCGCAAGGACAACAGGGTCTGGCTCCTACAATGAGCAGTTCTTC.

This chain joins TRBV5-4 and TRBJ2-7; D might be TRBD1 (6 bases). Germline CDR1 is SGHNT and CDR2 is YYREEE (reference sequence). Between the trimmed V and J ends, which lost 0 bases and 6 bases, there was a span of 7 bases. The length of the CDR3 is 12 residues. The CDR3 DNA reads as TGTGCCAGCAGCTTGGGGGGGCGCGAGCAGTACTTC. Protein sequence: CASSLGGREQYF.

V gene TRBV7-9 combines with J gene TRBJ1-1, with TRBD1 matching 10 bases. The trim removed 4 bases at V and 4 bases at J, leaving 6 bases unmatched. Germline values: CDR1 SEHNR, CDR2 FQNEAQ (reference sequence). The CDR3 spans 15 residues. This CDR3 reads CASSSTGGASTEAFF. CDR3 bases: TGTGCCAGCAGCTCGACAGGGGGCGCGAGCACTGAAGCTTTCTTT.

The gene calls are TRBV28 and TRBJ1-5, with 9 bases fitting TRBD1. Germline assignment: CDR1 MDHEN and CDR2 SYDVKM. V was pared by 5 bases and J by 8 bases, with 10 bases of the junction left unmatched. The CDR3 contains 15 residues. CDR3 protein: CASSPGTGMFEPQHF. The CDR3 DNA is TGTGCCAGCAGTCCCGGGACAGGGATGTTTGAGCCCCAGCATTTT.

The rearrangement links TRBV27 to TRBJ2-2; D remains ambiguous. The CDR3 has 18 residues. Germline loops: CDR1 MNHEY, CDR2 SMNVEV (reference sequence). The germline V and J ends were trimmed by 0 bases and 5 bases, with 19 bases remaining between them. The CDR3 coding sequence is TGTGCCAGCAGTTTATCCCCCCGGGCGGCCCAGGCAACCGGGGAGCTGTTTTTT. It specifies CASSLSPRAAQATGELFF.

The CDR3: CASSFPRQALLGTQYF. DNA of the CDR3: TGTGCCAGCAGTTTTCCCCGGCAGGCCCTACTCGGGACCCAGTACTTC. The chain links TRBV28 to TRBJ2-5; D is unresolved. CDR1 is MDHEN and CDR2 is SYDVKM in the germline V gene. CDR3 length: 16 residues. V shed 3 bases and J shed 7 bases, with 21 bases lying between them.

This chain joins TRBV6-5 and TRBJ2-7, with D possibly matching TRBD2 (6 bases). Germline CDR1 reads MNHEY; CDR2 reads SVGAGI. Trimming took 6 bases from V and 2 from J, leaving 17 bases between them. This CDR3 is built from 15 residues. The CDR3 sequence: CASSNSGGATYEQYF. The CDR3 DNA is TGTGCCAGCAGCAACAGTGGCGGGGCTACCTACGAGCAGTACTTC.

This clone was observed a handful of times. The rearrangement links TRBV11-3 to TRBJ2-2, with D possibly matching TRBD2 (5 bases). Germline assignment: CDR1 SGHNT and CDR2 YENEEA. The CDR3 loop spans 13 amino acids. Trimming shortened V by 3 bases and J by 8 bases, and 10 bases separated the two germline ends. The CDR3 protein is CASSLVTRGELFF. CDR3 DNA: TGTGCCAGCAGCTTGGTCACTAGGGGGGAGCTGTTTTTT.

The chain links TRBV18 to TRBJ1-5; D is uncertain. Trimming removed 0 bases from V and 4 bases from J, with 1 base in between. This CDR3 is 12 amino acids long. CDR1 KGHSH and CDR2 LQKENI come from the germline V gene. CDR3 coding DNA: TGTGCCAGCTCACCACCGAATCAGCCCCAGCATTTT. It codes for CASSPPNQPQHF.

The V and J genes are TRBV30 and TRBJ1-2, with D maybe TRBD1 (5 bases). The germline CDR1 and CDR2 sequences are GTSNPN and SVGIG (reference sequence). V shed 2 bases and J shed 8 bases, with 18 bases lying between them. The CDR3 runs to 14 residues. The chain's CDR3 is CAWSLNQGRGGYTF. The CDR3 region has the DNA TGTGCCTGGAGTCTAAATCAGGGTAGAGGGGGCTACACCTTC.

J is TRBJ2-3 and V is TRBV27, with TRBD2 identical over 7 bases. This CDR3 is built from 15 residues. After removal of 3 bases from V and 7 bases from J, the junction contained 10 bases not matched to a gene. Germline CDR1 MNHEY, CDR2 SMNVEV (reference sequence). The CDR3 sequence is CASSFGAGLSYTQYF. CDR3 sequence (DNA): TGTGCCAGCAGTTTCGGAGCGGGGCTTAGCTATACGCAGTATTTT.

The V call is TRBV7-9, the J call TRBJ2-7, with D possibly being TRBD1 or TRBD2 (5 bases each). Trimming removed 5 bases from V and 3 bases from J, with 14 bases in between. The CDR3 sequence is 14 residues long. CDR1 is SEHNR, CDR2 FQNEAQ, per germline (reference sequence). CDR3 DNA sequence: TGTGCCAGCAGCCGGGGCGAGGGGTTCTACGAGCAGTACTTC. Protein product: CASSRGEGFYEQYF.

The gene calls are TRBV21-1 and TRBJ2-5; the D call in the table, TRBD2, was not verified against the DNA. TRBV21-1 is given as a pseudogene. There are 8 residues in the CDR3. CDR3 sequence: CLRGTQYF. The CDR3 DNA is TGCTTGCGGGGGACCCAGTACTTC.